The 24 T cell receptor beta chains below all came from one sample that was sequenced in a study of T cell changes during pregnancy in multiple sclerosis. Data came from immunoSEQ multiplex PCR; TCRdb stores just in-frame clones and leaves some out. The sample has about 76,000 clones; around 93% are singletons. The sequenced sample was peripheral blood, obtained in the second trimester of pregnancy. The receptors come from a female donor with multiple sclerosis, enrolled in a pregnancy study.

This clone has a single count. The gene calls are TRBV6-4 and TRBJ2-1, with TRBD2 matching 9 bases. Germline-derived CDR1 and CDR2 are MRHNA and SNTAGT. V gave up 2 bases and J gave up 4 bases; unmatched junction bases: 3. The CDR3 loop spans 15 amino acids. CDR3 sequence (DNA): TGTGCCAGCAGTGACGGCGGGGGGGAGTACAATGAGCAGTTCTTC. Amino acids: CASSDGGGEYNEQFF.

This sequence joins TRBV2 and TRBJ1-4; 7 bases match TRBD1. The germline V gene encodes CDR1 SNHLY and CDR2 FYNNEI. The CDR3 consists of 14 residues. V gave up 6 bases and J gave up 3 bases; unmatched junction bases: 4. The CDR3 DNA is TGTGCCAGCAGAAAAGGGGGCCCTAATGAAAAACTGTTTTTT. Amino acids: CASRKGGPNEKLFF. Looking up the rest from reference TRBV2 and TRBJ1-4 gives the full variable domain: EPEVTQTPSHQVTQMGQEVILRCVPISNHLYFYWYRQILGQKVEFLVSFYNNEISEKSEIFDDQFSVERPDGSNFTLKIRSTKLEDSAMYFCASRKGGPNEKLFFGSGTQLSVL.

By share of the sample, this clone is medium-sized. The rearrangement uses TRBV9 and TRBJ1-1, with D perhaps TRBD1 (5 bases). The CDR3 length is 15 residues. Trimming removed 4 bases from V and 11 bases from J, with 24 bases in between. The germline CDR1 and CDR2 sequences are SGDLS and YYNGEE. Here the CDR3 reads CASSPGLGGGPSAFF. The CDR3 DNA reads TGTGCCAGCAGCCCCGGTCTTGGGGGGGGACCTAGCGCTTTCTTT.

The CDR3, as DNA: TGTGCCAGCAGTTCGGCAGGGGGCTTGACAGATACGCAGTATTTT. Translating gives CASSSAGGLTDTQYF. The rearrangement links TRBV6-5 to TRBJ2-3; 8 bases fit TRBD1. Per germline, CDR1 MNHEY and CDR2 SVGAGI. The CDR3 length is 15 residues. V was clipped by 4 bases and J by 3 bases; unmatched bases: 6.

This CDR3 is CASGLGKGSKTNEQFF. The CDR3 region has the DNA TGTGCTAGTGGTCTCGGGAAAGGTAGCAAAACCAATGAGCAGTTCTTC. This chain links TRBV12-5 with TRBJ2-1; possible D gene TRBD2, 5 bases. CDR3 size: 16 residues. V gave up 5 bases and J gave up 6 bases, with 20 bases separating them. Germline V CDR1 and CDR2: LGHNT, FRNRAP.

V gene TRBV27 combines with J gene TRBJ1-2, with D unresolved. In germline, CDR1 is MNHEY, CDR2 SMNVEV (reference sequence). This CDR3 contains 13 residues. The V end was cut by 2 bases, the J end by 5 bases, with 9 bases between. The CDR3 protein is CASSLGGFYGYTF. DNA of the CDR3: TGTGCCAGCAGTTTAGGCGGCTTTTATGGCTACACCTTC.

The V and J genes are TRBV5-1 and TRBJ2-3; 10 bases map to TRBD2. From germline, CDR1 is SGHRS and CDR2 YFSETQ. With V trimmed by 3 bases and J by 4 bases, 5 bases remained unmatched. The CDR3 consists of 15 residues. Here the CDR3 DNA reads TGCGCCAGCAGCTCCTGGACTAGCGGATCAGATACGCAGTATTTT. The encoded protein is CASSSWTSGSDTQYF.

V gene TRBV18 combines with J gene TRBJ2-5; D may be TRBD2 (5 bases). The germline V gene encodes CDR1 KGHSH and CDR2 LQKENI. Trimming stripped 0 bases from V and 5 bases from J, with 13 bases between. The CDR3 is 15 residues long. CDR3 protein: CASSPPAVAWETQYF. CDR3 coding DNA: TGTGCCAGCTCACCACCGGCAGTAGCGTGGGAGACCCAGTACTTC. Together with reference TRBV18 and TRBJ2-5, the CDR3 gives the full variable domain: NAGVMQNPRHLVRRRGQEARLRCSPMKGHSHVYWYRQLPEEGLKFMVYLQKENIIDESGMPKERFSAEFPKEGPSILRIQQVVRGDSAAYFCASSPPAVAWETQYFGPGTRLLVL.

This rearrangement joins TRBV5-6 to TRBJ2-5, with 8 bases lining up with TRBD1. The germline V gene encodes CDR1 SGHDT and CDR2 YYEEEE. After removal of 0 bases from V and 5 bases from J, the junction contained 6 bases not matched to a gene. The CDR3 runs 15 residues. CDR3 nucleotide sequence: TGTGCCAGCAGCTTGGATCGACAGGGGAGGGAGACCCAGTACTTC. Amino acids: CASSLDRQGRETQYF.

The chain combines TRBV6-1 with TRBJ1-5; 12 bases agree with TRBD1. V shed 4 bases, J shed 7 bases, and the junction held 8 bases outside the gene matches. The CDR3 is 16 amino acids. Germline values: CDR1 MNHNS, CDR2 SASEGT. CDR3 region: CASSVTGQGARQPQHF. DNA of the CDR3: TGTGCCAGCAGTGTGACGGGACAGGGGGCGAGGCAGCCCCAGCATTTT.

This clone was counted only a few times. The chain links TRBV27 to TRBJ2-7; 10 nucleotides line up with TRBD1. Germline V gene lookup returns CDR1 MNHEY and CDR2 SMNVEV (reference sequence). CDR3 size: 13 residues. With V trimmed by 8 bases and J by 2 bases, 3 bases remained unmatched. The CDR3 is CASWGTGAYEQYF. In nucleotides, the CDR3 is TGTGCCAGCTGGGGGACAGGGGCCTACGAGCAGTACTTC.

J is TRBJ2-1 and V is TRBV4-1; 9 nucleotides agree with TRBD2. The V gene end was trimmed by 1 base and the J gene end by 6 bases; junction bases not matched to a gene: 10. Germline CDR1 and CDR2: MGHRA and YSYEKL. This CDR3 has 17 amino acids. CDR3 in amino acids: CASSQAPRGGYGNEQFF. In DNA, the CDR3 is TGCGCCAGCAGCCAAGCCCCGCGGGGGGGCTATGGCAATGAGCAGTTCTTC.

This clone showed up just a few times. The CDR3 loop reads CASSIQNEQYF. For the CDR3, the DNA is TGTGCCAGCAGCATACAGAACGAGCAGTACTTC. This chain uses TRBV5-6 with TRBJ2-7, with D hard to call. From germline, CDR1 is SGHDT and CDR2 YYEEEE. V lost 4 bases to trimming and J lost 5 bases, with 7 bases between them. The CDR3 loop spans 11 amino acids.

In nucleotides, the CDR3 is TGTGCCAGCAAGCCCCTGAGGCAGGGGTCGAACACTGAAGCTTTCTTT. It is translated as CASKPLRQGSNTEAFF. This chain links TRBV2 with TRBJ1-1; tentatively, D is TRBD1 (6 bases). V lost 7 bases and J 1 base, leaving 19 bases between the germline ends. The CDR3 contains 16 residues. Germline V lookup: CDR1 SNHLY, CDR2 FYNNEI.

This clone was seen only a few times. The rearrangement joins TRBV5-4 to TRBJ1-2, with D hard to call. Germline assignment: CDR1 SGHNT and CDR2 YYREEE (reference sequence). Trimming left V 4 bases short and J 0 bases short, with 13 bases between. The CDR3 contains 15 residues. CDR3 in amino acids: CASSPSDGANYGYTF. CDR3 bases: TGTGCCAGCAGCCCCTCCGACGGAGCTAACTATGGCTACACCTTC.

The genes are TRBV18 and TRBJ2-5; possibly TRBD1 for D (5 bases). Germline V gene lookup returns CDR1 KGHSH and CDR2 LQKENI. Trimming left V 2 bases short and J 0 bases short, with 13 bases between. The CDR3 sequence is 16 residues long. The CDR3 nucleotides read TGTGCCAGCTCACCAAGGACCAAGGGGTACCAAGAGACCCAGTACTTC. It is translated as CASSPRTKGYQETQYF.

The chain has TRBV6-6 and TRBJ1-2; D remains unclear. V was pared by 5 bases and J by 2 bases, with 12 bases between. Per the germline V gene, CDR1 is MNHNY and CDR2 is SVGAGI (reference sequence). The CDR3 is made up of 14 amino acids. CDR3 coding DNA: TGTGCCAGCAGTCGGAGGTCCTCCAACTATGGCTACACCTTC. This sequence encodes CASSRRSSNYGYTF.

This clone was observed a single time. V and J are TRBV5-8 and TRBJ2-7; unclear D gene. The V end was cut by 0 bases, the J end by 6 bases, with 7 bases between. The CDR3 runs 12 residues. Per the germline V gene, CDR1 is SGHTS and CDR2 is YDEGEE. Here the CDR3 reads CASSLAWAEQYF. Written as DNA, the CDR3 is TGTGCCAGCAGCTTGGCTTGGGCCGAGCAGTACTTC.

DNA for the CDR3: TGTGCCAGCTCACTACAGGGTACTGAAGCTTTCTTT. Amino acids: CASSLQGTEAFF. This chain joins TRBV18 and TRBJ1-1, with D possibly matching TRBD1 (6 bases). Germline V CDR1 and CDR2: KGHSH, LQKENI. The CDR3 loop spans 12 amino acids. V was shortened by 4 bases and J by 5 bases, with 8 bases between the two germline ends.

The CDR3 here is CASSFGTTDNEQFF. CDR3 bases: TGTGCCAGTAGTTTCGGGACTACCGACAATGAGCAGTTCTTC. The chain is built from TRBV19 and TRBJ2-1, with 7 bases matching TRBD2. With 5 bases clipped from V and 5 bases from J, the junction kept 6 bases outside the gene matches. The germline CDR1 and CDR2 sequences are LNHDA and SQIVND (reference sequence). The CDR3 runs to 14 residues.

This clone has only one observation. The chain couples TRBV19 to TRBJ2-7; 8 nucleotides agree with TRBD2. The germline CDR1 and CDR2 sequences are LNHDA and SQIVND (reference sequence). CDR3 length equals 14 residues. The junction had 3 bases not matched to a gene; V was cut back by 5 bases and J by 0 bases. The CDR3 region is CASSRRGDSYEQYF. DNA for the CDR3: TGTGCCAGTAGTCGGCGGGGGGACTCCTACGAGCAGTACTTC.

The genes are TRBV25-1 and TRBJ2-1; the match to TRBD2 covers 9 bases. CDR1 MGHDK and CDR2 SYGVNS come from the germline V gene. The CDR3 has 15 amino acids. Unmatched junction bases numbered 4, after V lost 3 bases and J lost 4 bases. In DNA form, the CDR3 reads TGTGCCAGCAGTGATACTAGCGGGTTTTACAATGAGCAGTTCTTC. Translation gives CASSDTSGFYNEQFF.

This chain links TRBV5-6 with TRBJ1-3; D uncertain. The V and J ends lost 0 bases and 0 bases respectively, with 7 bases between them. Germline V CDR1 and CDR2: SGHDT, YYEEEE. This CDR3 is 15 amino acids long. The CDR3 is CASSLEIGSGNTIYF. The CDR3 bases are TGTGCCAGCAGCTTGGAGATCGGCTCTGGAAACACCATATATTTT.

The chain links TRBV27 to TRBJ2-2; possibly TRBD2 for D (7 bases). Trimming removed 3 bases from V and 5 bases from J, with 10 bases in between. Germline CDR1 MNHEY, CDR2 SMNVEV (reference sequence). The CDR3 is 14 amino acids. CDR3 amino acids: CASSFGGQTGELFF. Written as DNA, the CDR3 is TGTGCCAGCAGTTTCGGGGGGCAGACCGGGGAGCTGTTTTTT.